The TCR beta chain under discussion was sequenced for a study of shared clonotypes between healthy human individuals. CDR3 length: 17 residues. Assay: immunoSEQ multiplex PCR; the TCRdb copy retains only in-frame clones and omits some. The sample lists about 2.1 million clones; about 92% were seen once. Naive CD8 cells, CD45RO-negative and positively selected for CCR7, excluded terminally differentiated effector memory CD45RA+ cells. The sample taken for sequencing was naive CD8+ T cells from PBMCs. This chain uses TRBV21-1 with TRBJ2-7; TRBD1, the D gene given by the table, was not confirmed from the DNA. TRBV21-1 is tagged as a pseudogene. This sequence was found in a man between 18 and 35 years old in good health. Some clones in this sample may be carry-over from other donors' samples. CDR3 DNA: TGTGCCAGCAGCAAAGAGGATAGGAGGGACAGGGGCTTCGAGCAGTACTTC. It is translated as CASSKEDRRDRGFEQYF.